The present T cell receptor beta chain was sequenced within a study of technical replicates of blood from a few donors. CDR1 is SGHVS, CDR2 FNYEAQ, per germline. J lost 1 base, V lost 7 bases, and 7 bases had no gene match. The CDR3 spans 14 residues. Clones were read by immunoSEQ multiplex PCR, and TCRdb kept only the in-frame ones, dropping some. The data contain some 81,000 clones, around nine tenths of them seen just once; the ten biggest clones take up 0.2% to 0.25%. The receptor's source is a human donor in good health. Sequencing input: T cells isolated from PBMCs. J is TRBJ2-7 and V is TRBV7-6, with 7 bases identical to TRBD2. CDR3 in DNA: TGTGCCAGCACACGGCTAGCGGAGTCCTACGAGCAGTACTTC. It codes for CASTRLAESYEQYF.